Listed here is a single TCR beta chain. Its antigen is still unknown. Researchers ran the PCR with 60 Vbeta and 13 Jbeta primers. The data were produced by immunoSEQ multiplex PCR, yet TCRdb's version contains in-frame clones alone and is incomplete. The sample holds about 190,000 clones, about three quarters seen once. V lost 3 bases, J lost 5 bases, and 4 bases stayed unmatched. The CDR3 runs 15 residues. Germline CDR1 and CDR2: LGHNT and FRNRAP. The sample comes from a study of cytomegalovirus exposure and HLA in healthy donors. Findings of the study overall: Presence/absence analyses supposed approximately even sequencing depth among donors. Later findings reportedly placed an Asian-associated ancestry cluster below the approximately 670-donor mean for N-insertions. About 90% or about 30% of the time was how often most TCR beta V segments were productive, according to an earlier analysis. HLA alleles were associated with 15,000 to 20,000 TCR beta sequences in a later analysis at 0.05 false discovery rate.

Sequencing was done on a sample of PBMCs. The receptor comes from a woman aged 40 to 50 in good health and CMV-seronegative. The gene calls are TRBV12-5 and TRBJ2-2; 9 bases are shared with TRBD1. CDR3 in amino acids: CASGLQQGATGELFF. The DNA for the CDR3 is TGTGCTAGTGGTTTACAACAGGGGGCGACCGGGGAGCTGTTTTTT.